What follows are 20 T cell receptor beta chains derived from one specimen sequenced in a study of blood T cell repertoires in COVID-19. Repertoires were generated with immunoSEQ multiplex PCR, while TCRdb's copy carries only in-frame clones and drops some. Found here are some 150,000 clones, around 87% of them singletons; the top ten hold over 2%. Sequencing was carried out using peripheral blood. Receptors were obtained from a man between 50 and 59 years old with active COVID-19.

The chain uses TRBV7-2 and TRBJ2-1; D may be TRBD2 (6 bases). This CDR3 has 16 amino acids. The germline CDR1 and CDR2 sequences are SGHTA and FQGNSA. Trimming shortened V by 7 bases and J by 3 bases, and 19 bases separated the two germline ends. CDR3 residues: CASTLRGRGVYNEQFF. CDR3 nucleotide sequence: TGTGCCAGCACCCTTAGAGGACGCGGGGTCTACAATGAGCAGTTCTTC. Supplemented by reference TRBV7-2 and TRBJ2-1, the full variable domain reads GAGVSQSPSNKVTEKGKDVELRCDPISGHTALYWYRQSLGQGLEFLIYFQGNSAPDKSGLPSDRFSAERTGGSVSTLTIQRTQQEDSAVYLCASTLRGRGVYNEQFFGPGTRLTVL.

The genes are TRBV29-1 and TRBJ2-1; TRBD2 agrees at 8 bases. This CDR3 is 12 amino acids long. Germline trimming cut 3 bases from V and 10 bases from J; bases unmatched to any gene: 5. Germline values: CDR1 SQVTM, CDR2 ANQGSEA. The CDR3 nucleotides are TGCAGCGTTGAGGTAGCGGGGAACGAGCAGTTCTTC. Its translation: CSVEVAGNEQFF.

The chain employs TRBV11-2 and TRBJ2-2; a possible D gene is TRBD1 (5 bases). Germline V gives CDR1 SGHAT, CDR2 FQNNGV. V was clipped by 5 bases and J by 0 bases, with 10 bases between them. CDR3 length: 15 residues. The CDR3 spells CASSLRETNTGELFF. Here the CDR3 DNA reads TGTGCCAGCAGCCTCAGGGAAACGAACACCGGGGAGCTGTTTTTT.

This chain uses TRBV24-1 with TRBJ2-5, with TRBD1 matching 7 bases. Per germline, CDR1 KGHDR and CDR2 SFDVKD. CDR3 length: 13 amino acids. Trimming cost V 6 bases and J 4 bases; bases outside gene matches: 4. This CDR3 is CATSTGVSETQYF. Written as DNA, the CDR3 is TGTGCCACCAGTACAGGGGTTTCAGAGACCCAGTACTTC.

The rearrangement links TRBV7-2 to TRBJ2-7; 9 bases match TRBD1. The CDR3 consists of 14 residues. Germline CDR1 is SGHTA and CDR2 is FQGNSA. With V trimmed by 5 bases and J by 7 bases, 9 bases remained unmatched. This chain's CDR3 is CASSQGHRGHEQYF. The CDR3 coding sequence is TGTGCCAGCAGCCAAGGCCACAGGGGGCATGAGCAGTACTTC. Variable domain in full (rest from reference TRBV7-2 and TRBJ2-7): GAGVSQSPSNKVTEKGKDVELRCDPISGHTALYWYRQSLGQGLEFLIYFQGNSAPDKSGLPSDRFSAERTGGSVSTLTIQRTQQEDSAVYLCASSQGHRGHEQYFGPGTRLTVT.

This chain joins TRBV10-3 and TRBJ1-1; 7 bases fit TRBD1. Looked up from germline, CDR1 is ENHRY and CDR2 is SYGVKD. The V segment lost 8 bases and the J segment 4 bases; nucleotides outside the gene matches: 7. The CDR3 sequence is 13 residues long. The CDR3 reads CAIESEGATEAFF. The CDR3 nucleotides read TGTGCCATCGAATCGGAGGGGGCCACTGAAGCTTTCTTT.

The chain joins TRBV9 to TRBJ1-2; 7 positions match TRBD1. The CDR3 extends over 16 amino acids. CDR1 and CDR2 (germline): SGDLS, YYNGEE. Losses at the gene ends were 3 bases for V and 5 bases for J; bases not matched to a gene: 13. Written as DNA, the CDR3 is TGTGCCAGCAGCGAGGGGACAGCAGCCAGCAGATATGGCTACACCTTC. Protein: CASSEGTAASRYGYTF.

V and J are TRBV3-1 (or the pseudogene TRBV3-2) and TRBJ2-7; D ambiguous. Trimming cost V 3 bases and J 13 bases, with 19 bases left between them. CDR1 LGHDT and CDR2 YNNKEL come from the germline V gene (reference sequence). The CDR3 sequence is 13 residues long. CDR3 in DNA: TGTGCCAGCAGCCAGGGTAGACTGGGTGGCGCATACTTC. This codes for CASSQGRLGGAYF.

In DNA form, the CDR3 reads TGTGCCAGCAGCCTGACAGGGGCAGGCCCTGGAAACACCATATATTTT. It specifies CASSLTGAGPGNTIYF. This chain connects TRBV3-1 (or the pseudogene TRBV3-2) to TRBJ1-3, with 8 bases fitting TRBD1. The CDR3 spans 16 residues. Per the germline V gene, CDR1 is LGHDT and CDR2 is YNNKEL (reference sequence). Trimming cost V 4 bases and J 2 bases; bases outside gene matches: 7.

The chain couples TRBV6-6 to TRBJ2-3; D may be TRBD2 (5 bases). Trimming cost V 4 bases and J 4 bases, with 18 bases left between them. From germline, CDR1 is MNHNY and CDR2 SVGAGI (reference sequence). This CDR3 contains 16 residues. The DNA of the CDR3 is TGTGCCAGCAGTTCGAGGGATCCGACGGGCGCAGATACGCAGTATTTT. As protein: CASSSRDPTGADTQYF.

This chain links TRBV9 with TRBJ2-7; 8 bases are shared with TRBD1. The CDR3 runs 15 residues. Germline V CDR1 and CDR2: SGDLS, YYNGEE. Trimming cost V 0 bases and J 6 bases; bases outside gene matches: 8. CDR3 bases: TGTGCCAGCAGCGTAGGAGACAGGGGAGCCGGCGAGCAGTACTTC. As protein: CASSVGDRGAGEQYF.

V usage is TRBV7-2 and J usage is TRBJ2-7; 11 positions match TRBD1. The germline V gene encodes CDR1 SGHTA and CDR2 FQGNSA. The CDR3 contains 15 residues. The junction had 11 bases not matched to a gene; V was cut back by 1 base and J by 12 bases. CDR3 region: CASSLGGTGGVQLYF. The CDR3 DNA follows: TGTGCCAGCAGCTTAGGCGGGACAGGGGGGGTTCAGCTGTACTTC.

The V and J genes are TRBV27 and TRBJ2-7; 9 bases match TRBD1. Germline-derived CDR1 and CDR2 are MNHEY and SMNVEV (reference sequence). The V gene end was trimmed by 5 bases and the J gene end by 2 bases; junction bases not matched to a gene: 10. The CDR3 consists of 16 residues. The CDR3 loop is CASSLRSQGAPYEQYF. CDR3 nucleotides: TGTGCCAGCAGTCTTCGATCACAGGGGGCGCCCTACGAGCAGTACTTC.

The V call is TRBV12-3 or TRBV12-4, the J call TRBJ2-7; D is perhaps TRBD2 (5 bases). V was shortened by 3 bases and J by 6 bases, with 6 bases between the two germline ends. This CDR3 is built from 11 residues. DNA of the CDR3: TGTGCCAGCAGTTTTGGAGGCGAGCAGTACTTC. Amino acids: CASSFGGEQYF.

The gene calls are TRBV7-2 and TRBJ2-5; D gene uncertain. V was pared by 5 bases and J by 5 bases, with 12 bases between. This CDR3 region has 13 residues. The germline V gene has CDR1 SGHTA and CDR2 FQGNSA. The DNA of the CDR3 is TGTGCCAGCAGCCCGAGTATCCGGGAGACCCAGTACTTC. This translates into CASSPSIRETQYF.

This clone has a single count. V is TRBV7-9 and J is TRBJ2-4, with 8 bases fitting TRBD1. The ends lost 3 bases at V and 6 bases at J; junction bases unmatched: 1. The germline V gene has CDR1 SEHNR and CDR2 FQNEAQ (reference sequence). This CDR3 region has 13 residues. The DNA of the CDR3 is TGTGCCAGCAGCTTCGACAGGGGAAACATTCAGTACTTC. It is translated as CASSFDRGNIQYF.

V usage is TRBV5-8 and J usage is TRBJ1-5; perhaps TRBD1 as D (6 bases). Between the trimmed V and J ends, which lost 1 base and 4 bases, there was a span of 15 bases. Germline-derived CDR1 and CDR2 are SGHTS and YDEGEE. CDR3 size: 16 residues. In nucleotides, the CDR3 is TGTGCCAGCAGCTTGATGACAGGCATTAGGAATCAGCCCCAGCATTTT. Translating it yields CASSLMTGIRNQPQHF.

This clone was detected only a few times. The genes are TRBV7-3 and TRBJ1-1, with D tentatively TRBD1 (5 bases). Germline V gene data show CDR1 as SGHTA and CDR2 as FQGTGA. V lost 3 bases and J lost 2, with 7 bases in between. The CDR3 runs 13 residues. This chain's CDR3 is CASSFRGNTEAFF. The CDR3 DNA is TGTGCCAGCAGCTTTAGGGGAAACACTGAAGCTTTCTTT.

CDR3 nucleotides: TGTGCCAGCTCAAATCTTCCAGGGGGCTTTCAGCCCCAGCATTTT. This encodes CASSNLPGGFQPQHF. The chain links TRBV18 to TRBJ1-5; TRBD1 aligns across 8 bases. CDR3 length: 15 residues. V gave up 5 bases and J gave up 6 bases; unmatched junction bases: 9. Per the germline V gene, CDR1 is KGHSH and CDR2 is LQKENI.

This chain joins TRBV19 and TRBJ1-6; the D is unclear. V shed 5 bases and J shed 8 bases, with 10 bases lying between them. CDR1 LNHDA and CDR2 SQIVND come from the germline V gene (reference sequence). CDR3 size: 13 residues. CDR3 coding DNA: TGTGCCAGTAGTTCAGTCCGTGATTCACCCCTCCACTTT. Amino acids: CASSSVRDSPLHF.